This entry concerns a single T cell receptor beta chain. This sample was included in a study of blood T cell repertoires in COVID-19. Whole-study context: T cells, B-cell-depleted T cells, or PBMCs supplied cDNA or gDNA.

In the authors' methods: Reference gene primer amplification gave estimated nucleated cell counts. Sequencing was performed with immunoSEQ multiplex PCR; in TCRdb, only in-frame clones are kept and a portion is missing. V, J and clone size reflect that table, while D and trimming were determined from the DNA. The sample gives 300,000 to 400,000 clones, around 80% of which show up once; roughly 3% is in the top ten. CDR3 size: 15 residues. Germline lookup yields CDR1 LNHDA and CDR2 SQIVND (reference sequence). Losses at the gene ends were 5 bases for V and 1 base for J; bases not matched to a gene: 6.

The specimen sequenced was peripheral blood. This sequence originates from a man aged 25-45 years with active or convalescent COVID-19. The rearrangement joins TRBV19 to TRBJ1-1, with 8 nucleotides matching TRBD1. The CDR3 DNA reads TGTGCCAGTAGTGTCATCGGGACAGGGAACACTGAAGCTTTCTTT. Protein sequence: CASSVIGTGNTEAFF.